Listed below are T cell receptor beta chains from one sample, sequenced in a study of T cells after yellow fever vaccination. One entry per CDR3 protein results from TCRdb running MiXCR on the 5' RACE reads. The table shows some 300,000 distinct CDR3 sequences, with approximately 3.8% occurring only once. Sequencing was performed on PBMCs, taken on the day of the yellow fever booster vaccination. The source is a man aged 18 to 30 who received the YFV17D yellow fever vaccine. Each CDR3 is given with its conserved first and last residue. Fields, in order: D gene, clone size, V gene, J gene, CDR3 protein, CDR3 DNA. A D gene is named only where the DNA matches it firmly. Rows may omit the clone size; those that give it use once, few, many or a size class.

>-|many|TRBV7-2|TRBJ1-2
CASSPRTVGGYTF
TGTGCCAGCAGCCCCCGGACAGTTGGTGGCTACACCTTC
>TRBD1|many|TRBV5-4|TRBJ2-3
CASSIAPGQGADTQYF
TGTGCCAGCAGCATCGCCCCAGGACAGGGAGCGGATACGCAGTATTTT
>-|few|TRBV6-5|TRBJ1-2
CASSYLQVGGYTF
TGTGCCAGCAGTTACCTCCAGGTCGGTGGCTACACCTTC
>TRBD2|many|TRBV20-1|TRBJ2-1
CSASWGGSLENEQFF
TGCAGTGCATCCTGGGGGGGGAGTTTAGAGAATGAGCAGTTCTTC
>-|many|TRBV7-2|TRBJ2-3
CASSGRGGLDTQYF
TGTGCCAGCAGCGGGCGAGGGGGTTTAGATACGCAGTATTTT
>-|many|TRBV7-8|TRBJ1-4
CASSFNRVNEKLFF
TGTGCCAGCAGCTTTAATAGAGTTAATGAAAAACTGTTTTTT
>-|medium-sized|TRBV13|TRBJ2-3
CASSFSSTDTQYF
TGTGCCAGCAGCTTCTCCAGCACAGATACGCAGTATTTT
>-|-|TRBV9|TRBJ2-1
CASSGDSNSYNEQFF
TGTGCCAGCAGCGGGGACTCTAACTCCTACAATGAGCAGTTCTTC
>-|few|TRBV24-1|TRBJ2-5
CATSDWGEETQYF
TGTGCCACCAGTGATTGGGGGGAAGAGACCCAGTACTTC
>-|few|TRBV9|TRBJ2-5
CASSVGVLAGTQYF
TGTGCCAGCAGCGTAGGTGTCCTAGCAGGGACCCAGTACTTC
>TRBD2|many|TRBV5-1|TRBJ2-2
CASSLRTSGDTGELFF
TGCGCCAGCAGCTTGAGAACTAGCGGGGACACCGGGGAGCTGTTTTTT
>-|few|TRBV21-1|TRBJ2-1
CASSKVAGGTYNEQFF
-
>-|many|TRBV12-3/TRBV12-4|TRBJ1-2
CASSLLRSSYGYTF
TGTGCCAGCAGTTTGCTCCGCAGCTCCTATGGCTACACCTTC
>-|many|TRBV5-1|TRBJ2-7
CASSPLSSYEQYF
TGCGCCAGCAGCCCCCTCAGCAGCTACGAGCAGTACTTC
>TRBD1|many|TRBV9|TRBJ1-2
CASSGISDRVYGYTF
TGTGCCAGCAGCGGAATTTCGGACAGGGTCTATGGCTACACCTTC
>-|many|TRBV20-1|TRBJ2-1
CSATYMQDEQFF
TGCAGTGCCACCTACATGCAAGATGAGCAGTTCTTC
>TRBD2|few|TRBV29-1|TRBJ2-5
CSPTVAASGGATQETQYF
TGCAGCCCCACTGTTGCGGCTAGCGGGGGGGCGACTCAAGAGACCCAGTACTTC
>-|many|TRBV6-6|TRBJ2-7
CASSSPGHRYEQYF
TGTGCCAGCAGTTCCCCGGGGCATCGCTACGAGCAGTACTTC
>-|-|TRBV10-3|TRBJ2-5
CAISESGRVSETQYF
TGTGCCATCAGTGAGTCCGGCAGGGTGTCCGAGACCCAGTACTTC
>TRBD2|many|TRBV4-1|TRBJ2-5
CASSQEWTSGDAQYF
TGCGCCAGCAGCCAAGAGTGGACTAGCGGGGATGCCCAGTACTTC
>TRBD2|few|TRBV7-8|TRBJ2-3
CASSEAGYTQYF
TGTGCCAGCAGCGAAGCGGGGTATACGCAGTATTTT
>TRBD1|few|TRBV24-1|TRBJ1-1
CATSEKGQGPNTEAFF
TGTGCCACCAGTGAAAAGGGACAGGGCCCGAACACTGAAGCTTTCTTT
>TRBD2|many|TRBV6-2/TRBV6-3|TRBJ2-1
CASSYDPFLTSGPGYTSYNEQFF
TGTGCCAGCAGTTACGACCCTTTCCTAACTAGCGGCCCCGGGTATACCTCCTACAATGAGCAGTTCTTC
>-|-|TRBV2|TRBJ1-5
CASSGDISNQPQHF
TGTGCCAGCAGTGGCGACATATCCAATCAGCCCCAGCATTTT
>-|many|TRBV5-5|TRBJ1-1
CASSSLQIMNTEAFF
TGTGCCAGCAGCTCGTTACAGATTATGAACACTGAAGCTTTCTTT
>-|few|TRBV12-3/TRBV12-4|TRBJ1-5
CASSFRGWGARQPQHF
TGTGCCAGCAGTTTCCGGGGATGGGGGGCTCGGCAGCCCCAGCATTTT
>TRBD1|many|TRBV7-3|TRBJ2-2
CASSTTGAYTGELFF
TGTGCCAGCAGCACTACAGGGGCTTACACCGGGGAGCTGTTTTTT
>TRBD1|few|TRBV4-3|TRBJ2-3
CASSQARQGYTQYF
TGCGCCAGCAGCCAAGCCCGACAGGGCTATACGCAGTATTTT